The clone carrying this TCR beta chain was counted at least ten times. Its matching antigen is unknown. This sample is part of a study of naive and memory T cell subsets. Study-wide points: This RNA-based method may be sensitive to activation-related transcript changes.

The CDR3 loop spans 16 amino acids. V shed 6 bases and J 0 bases; nucleotides not matched to a gene: 6. Germline V gene sequence: CDR1 SNHLY, CDR2 FYNNEI. Ligated cDNA underwent four rounds of PCR with nested alpha and beta constant region primers and SP2. Alpha and beta constant region primers primed reverse transcription for blood and skin samples. Each CDR3 protein is one row after TCRdb ran MiXCR on the 5' RACE reads. Of more than 45,000 distinct CDR3 sequences listed, 4.7% are singletons. TCR cDNA received a 3' ligated oligonucleotide that carried a UMI. RNA was extracted from approximately 2.6 ml of whole blood of healthy adults. Reverse transcription used DNase-treated unsorted total RNA, aiming for roughly 1 to 1,100 ng.

This clonotype was sampled from a female donor in good health. The chain recombines TRBV2 with TRBJ2-3; 10 positions agree with TRBD2. The CDR3 protein is CASRTLTSGSTDTQYF. The CDR3 region has the DNA TGTGCCAGCAGGACCCTGACTAGCGGGAGCACAGATACGCAGTATTTT.